The 12 T cell receptor beta chains listed next were all sequenced from one sample in a study of cytotoxic CD8 clonotypes in ibrutinib-treated CLL. Method: immunoSEQ multiplex PCR; TCRdb's copy keeps in-frame clones and lacks some. The profile shows fewer than 85,000 clones, around 79% of them singletons. The sample was PBMCs, taken after 12 months of ibrutinib treatment. These receptors were obtained from a human donor with chronic lymphocytic leukemia.

The CDR3 DNA sequence: TGTGCCAGCAGCTTAGTGGGGGTCCCCGACACTGAAGCTTTCTTT. It encodes CASSLVGVPDTEAFF. V and J are TRBV11-2 and TRBJ1-1, with TRBD1 as a possible D gene (5 bases). CDR3 size: 15 residues. V dropped 1 base and J dropped 3 bases, with 12 bases sitting between them. Germline V CDR1 and CDR2: SGHAT, FQNNGV. Variable domain in full (rest from reference TRBV11-2 and TRBJ1-1): EAGVAQSPRYKIIEKRQSVAFWCNPISGHATLYWYQQILGQGPKLLIQFQNNGVVDDSQLPKDRFSAERLKGVDSTLKIQPAKLEDSAVYLCASSLVGVPDTEAFFGQGTRLTVV.

This chain joins TRBV9 and TRBJ1-3; the D is unclear. Trimming cost V 2 bases and J 1 base, with 10 bases left between them. The CDR3 is 15 amino acids. Looked up from germline, CDR1 is SGDLS and CDR2 is YYNGEE. The CDR3 bases are TGTGCCAGCAGCGTCTATTCCACTTCTGGAAACACCATATATTTT. Translating gives CASSVYSTSGNTIYF.

This chain connects TRBV7-9 to TRBJ2-5; D might be TRBD1 (7 bases). Germline values: CDR1 SEHNR, CDR2 FQNEAQ (reference sequence). The CDR3 loop spans 14 amino acids. Trimming left V 5 bases short and J 4 bases short, with 14 bases between. As DNA, the CDR3 is TGTGCCAGCAGCCACCCAGGGGGGCCAGAGACCCAGTACTTC. This codes for CASSHPGGPETQYF.

The CDR3 loop reads CASSRETGQANYGYTF. DNA for the CDR3: TGTGCCAGCTCACGAGAGACAGGGCAGGCTAACTATGGCTACACCTTC. The chain couples TRBV18 to TRBJ1-2; TRBD1 aligns across 7 bases. The trim removed 4 bases at V and 0 bases at J, leaving 8 bases unmatched. CDR3 length: 16 residues. Germline values: CDR1 KGHSH, CDR2 LQKENI.

This chain links TRBV7-2 with TRBJ1-5, with D possibly TRBD1 on 5 matching bases. V was cut by 2 bases and J by 7 bases, with 9 bases left in between. The V gene's germline CDR1 is SGHTA and CDR2 FQGNSA. The CDR3 is 13 amino acids. The CDR3 here is CASSLWDGQPQHF. The CDR3 DNA sequence: TGTGCCAGCAGCTTATGGGACGGACAGCCCCAGCATTTT.

Concerning this clone: The sample holds other DNA sequences that translate to the same CDR3. The chain combines TRBV7-9 with TRBJ2-3; D uncertain. CDR3 length equals 12 residues. The germline gives CDR1 SEHNR, CDR2 FQNEAQ (reference sequence). The germline V and J ends were trimmed by 5 bases and 0 bases, with 3 bases remaining between them. The chain's CDR3 is CASSPSTDTQYF. The DNA of the CDR3 is TGTGCCAGCAGCCCCAGCACAGATACGCAGTATTTT.

The rearrangement links TRBV28 to TRBJ1-3; no firm D call. Germline values: CDR1 MDHEN, CDR2 SYDVKM. V lost 6 bases and J lost 0, with 12 bases in between. This CDR3 comprises 15 residues. DNA of the CDR3: TGTGCCAGCAGGCCAGGATCAAACTCTGGAAACACCATATATTTT. This sequence encodes CASRPGSNSGNTIYF.

The CDR3 DNA reads TGTGCCAGCTCGGCCCCATCAGGGGGCATCAAGGATGAGCAGTTCTTC. This translates into CASSAPSGGIKDEQFF. The V call is TRBV18, the J call TRBJ2-1; 8 positions match TRBD1. The CDR3 spans 16 residues. Trimming cost V 6 bases and J 8 bases; bases outside gene matches: 15. Germline V gene data show CDR1 as KGHSH and CDR2 as LQKENI.

This chain links TRBV19 with TRBJ1-5; D is possibly TRBD1 (6 bases). Germline CDR1 LNHDA, CDR2 SQIVND (reference sequence). Deletions cut 1 base from V and 7 bases from J, with 8 bases between. The CDR3 has 13 residues. The CDR3 sequence: CASSIAGGQPQHF. Here the CDR3 DNA reads TGTGCCAGTAGTATAGCGGGGGGCCAGCCCCAGCATTTT.

V is TRBV28 and J is TRBJ2-3; D is undetermined. V lost 6 bases and J 2 bases, leaving 12 bases between the germline ends. CDR1 and CDR2 from the germline V gene are MDHEN and SYDVKM. The CDR3 spans 14 residues. The CDR3 sequence: CASSHWTDTDTQYF. The DNA of the CDR3 is TGTGCCAGCAGCCACTGGACCGACACAGATACGCAGTATTTT.

This chain joins TRBV10-3 and TRBJ2-7; TRBD1 aligns across 8 bases. Trimming at V came to 2 bases and at J to 3 bases, leaving 3 bases not matched to a gene. CDR1 is ENHRY and CDR2 is SYGVKD in the germline V gene. This CDR3 has 14 amino acids. The CDR3 DNA reads as TGTGCCATCAGTGAGGGACAGGGACTCTACGAGCAGTACTTC. Translated: CAISEGQGLYEQYF.

This sequence joins TRBV5-6 and TRBJ2-3; D is undetermined. The germline V and J ends were trimmed by 4 bases and 2 bases, with 14 bases remaining between them. The germline V gene encodes CDR1 SGHDT and CDR2 YYEEEE. CDR3 length: 15 residues. The CDR3, as DNA: TGTGCCAGCAGCCCCCTAGGGTCCGCCACAGATACGCAGTATTTT. Its translation: CASSPLGSATDTQYF.